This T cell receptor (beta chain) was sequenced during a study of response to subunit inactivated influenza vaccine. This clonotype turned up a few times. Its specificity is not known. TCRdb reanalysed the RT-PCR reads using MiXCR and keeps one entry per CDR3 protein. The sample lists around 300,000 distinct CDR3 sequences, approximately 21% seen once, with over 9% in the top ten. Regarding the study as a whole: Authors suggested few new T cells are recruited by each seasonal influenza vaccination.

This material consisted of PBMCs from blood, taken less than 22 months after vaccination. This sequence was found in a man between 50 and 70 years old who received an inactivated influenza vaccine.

The CDR3 protein is CASSLVILGQGNQPQHF. The CDR3 DNA reads as TGTGCCAGCTCACTGGTTATCCTAGGACAGGGCAATCAGCCCCAGCATTTT. The V and J genes are TRBV18 and TRBJ1-5; 7 nucleotides agree with TRBD1. CDR1 KGHSH and CDR2 LQKENI come from the germline V gene. The CDR3 totals 17 residues. V lost 4 bases, J lost 2 bases, and 11 bases stayed unmatched.